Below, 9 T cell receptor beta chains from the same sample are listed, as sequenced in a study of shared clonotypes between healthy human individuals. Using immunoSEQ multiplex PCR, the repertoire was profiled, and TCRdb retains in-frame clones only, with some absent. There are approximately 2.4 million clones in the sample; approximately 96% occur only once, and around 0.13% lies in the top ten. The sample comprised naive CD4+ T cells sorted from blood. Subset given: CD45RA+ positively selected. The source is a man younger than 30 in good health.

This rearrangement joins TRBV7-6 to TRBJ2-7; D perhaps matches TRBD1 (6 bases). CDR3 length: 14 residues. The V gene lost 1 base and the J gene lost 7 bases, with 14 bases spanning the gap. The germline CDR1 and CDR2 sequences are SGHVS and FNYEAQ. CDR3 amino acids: CASSLGQAEGEQYF. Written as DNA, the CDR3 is TGTGCCAGCAGCTTAGGACAGGCTGAAGGGGAGCAGTACTTC.

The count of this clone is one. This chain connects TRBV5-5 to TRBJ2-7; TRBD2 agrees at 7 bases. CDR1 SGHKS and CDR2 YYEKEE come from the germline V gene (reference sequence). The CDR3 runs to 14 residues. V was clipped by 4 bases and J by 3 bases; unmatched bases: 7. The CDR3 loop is CASSPGGSFYEQYF. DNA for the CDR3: TGTGCCAGCAGCCCGGGGGGTAGTTTCTACGAGCAGTACTTC.

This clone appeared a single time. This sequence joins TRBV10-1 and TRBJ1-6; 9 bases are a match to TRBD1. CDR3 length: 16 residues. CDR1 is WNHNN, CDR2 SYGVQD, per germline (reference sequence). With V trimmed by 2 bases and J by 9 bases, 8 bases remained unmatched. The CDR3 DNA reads TGCGCCAGCAGTGAGGGGACAGGGAAGAGTCTTTCACCCCTCCACTTT. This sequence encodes CASSEGTGKSLSPLHF.

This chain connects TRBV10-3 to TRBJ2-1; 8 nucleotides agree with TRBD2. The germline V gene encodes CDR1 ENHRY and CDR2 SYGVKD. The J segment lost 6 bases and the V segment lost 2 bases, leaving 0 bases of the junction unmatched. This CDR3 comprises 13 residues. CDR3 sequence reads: CAISEGLANEQFF. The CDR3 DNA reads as TGTGCCATCAGTGAGGGACTAGCCAATGAGCAGTTCTTC.

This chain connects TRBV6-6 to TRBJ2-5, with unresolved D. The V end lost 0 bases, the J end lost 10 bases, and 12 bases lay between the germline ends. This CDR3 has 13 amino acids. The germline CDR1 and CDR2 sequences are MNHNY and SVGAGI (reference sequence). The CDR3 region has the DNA TGTGCCAGCAGTTACTCCCCCGAAGTGGACCAGTACTTC. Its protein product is CASSYSPEVDQYF.

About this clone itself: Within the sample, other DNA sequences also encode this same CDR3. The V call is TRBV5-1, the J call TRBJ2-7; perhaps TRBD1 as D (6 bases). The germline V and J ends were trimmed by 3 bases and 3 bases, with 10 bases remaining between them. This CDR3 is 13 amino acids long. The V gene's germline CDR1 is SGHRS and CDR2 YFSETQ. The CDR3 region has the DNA TGCGCCAGCAGCTCGGGACAAGGCTACGAGCAGTACTTC. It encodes CASSSGQGYEQYF.

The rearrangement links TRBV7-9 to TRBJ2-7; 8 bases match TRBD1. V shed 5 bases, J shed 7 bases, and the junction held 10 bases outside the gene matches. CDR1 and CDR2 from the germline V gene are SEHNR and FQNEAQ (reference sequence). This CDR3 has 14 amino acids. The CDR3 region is CASSMMGQEGEQYF. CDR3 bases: TGTGCCAGCAGCATGATGGGACAGGAGGGGGAGCAGTACTTC.

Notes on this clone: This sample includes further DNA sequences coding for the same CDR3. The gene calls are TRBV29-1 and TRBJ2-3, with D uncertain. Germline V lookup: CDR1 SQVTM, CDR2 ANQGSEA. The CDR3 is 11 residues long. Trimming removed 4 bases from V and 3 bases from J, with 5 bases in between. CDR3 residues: CSVASTDTQYF. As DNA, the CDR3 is TGCAGCGTTGCGAGTACAGATACGCAGTATTTT.

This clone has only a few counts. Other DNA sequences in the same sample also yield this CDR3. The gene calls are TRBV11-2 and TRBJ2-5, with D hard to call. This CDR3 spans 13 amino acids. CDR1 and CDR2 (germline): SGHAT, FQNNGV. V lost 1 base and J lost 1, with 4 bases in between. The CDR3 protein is CASSLGIQETQYF. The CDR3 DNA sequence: TGTGCCAGCAGCTTAGGGATCCAAGAGACCCAGTACTTC.